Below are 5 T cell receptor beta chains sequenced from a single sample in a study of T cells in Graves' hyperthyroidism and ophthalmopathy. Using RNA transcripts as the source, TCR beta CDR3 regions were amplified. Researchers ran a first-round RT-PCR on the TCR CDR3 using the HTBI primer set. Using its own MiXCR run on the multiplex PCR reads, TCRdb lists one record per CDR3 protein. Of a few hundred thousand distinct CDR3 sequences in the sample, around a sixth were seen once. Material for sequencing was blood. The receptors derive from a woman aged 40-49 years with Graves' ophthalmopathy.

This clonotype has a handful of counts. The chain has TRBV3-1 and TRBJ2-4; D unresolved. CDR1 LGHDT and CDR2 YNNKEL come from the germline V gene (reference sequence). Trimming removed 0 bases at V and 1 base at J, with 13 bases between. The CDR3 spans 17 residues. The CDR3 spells CASSQDAAMNAKNIQYF. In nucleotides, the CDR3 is TGTGCCAGCAGCCAAGATGCGGCCATGAATGCCAAAAACATTCAGTACTTC.

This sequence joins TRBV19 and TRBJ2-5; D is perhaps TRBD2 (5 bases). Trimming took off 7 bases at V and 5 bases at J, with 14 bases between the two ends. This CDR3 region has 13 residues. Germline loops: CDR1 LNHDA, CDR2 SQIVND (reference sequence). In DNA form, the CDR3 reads TGTGCCAGTAAAAGGAGGTCCGGGGAGACCCAGTACTTC. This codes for CASKRRSGETQYF.

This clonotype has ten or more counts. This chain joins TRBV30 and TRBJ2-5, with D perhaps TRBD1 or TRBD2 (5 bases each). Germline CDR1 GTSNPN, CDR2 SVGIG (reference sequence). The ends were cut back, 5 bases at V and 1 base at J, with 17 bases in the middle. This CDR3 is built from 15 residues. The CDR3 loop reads CAWAKGEGTQETQYF. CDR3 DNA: TGTGCCTGGGCGAAGGGCGAAGGGACCCAAGAGACCCAGTACTTC.

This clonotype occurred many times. CDR3 in DNA: TGCGCCAGCAGCTTGGAAGGAGCGGGAGGGCCGCCAGAGACCCAGTACTTC. It specifies CASSLEGAGGPPETQYF. The chain joins TRBV5-1 to TRBJ2-5, with 10 bases aligning to TRBD2. CDR1 SGHRS and CDR2 YFSETQ come from the germline V gene. The CDR3 is 17 residues long. Trimming took 0 bases from V and 4 from J; bases not matched to a gene: 9. Using reference TRBV5-1 and TRBJ2-5 for the parts outside the CDR3, the full variable domain is KAGVTQTPRYLIKTRGQQVTLSCSPISGHRSVSWYQQTPGQGLQFLFEYFSETQRNKGNFPGRFSGRQFSNSRSEMNVSTLELGDSALYLCASSLEGAGGPPETQYFGPGTRLLVL.

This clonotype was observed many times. CDR3 residues: CASSRQTGMETEAFF. The CDR3 DNA reads TGTGCCAGCAGCCGACAGACAGGCATGGAAACTGAAGCTTTCTTT. The chain has TRBV7-9 and TRBJ1-1, with D perhaps matching TRBD1 (6 bases). This CDR3 has 15 residues. V was clipped by 5 bases and J by 5 bases, with 18 bases between them. The germline CDR1 and CDR2 sequences are SEHNR and FQNEAQ (reference sequence).